A selection of T cell receptor beta chains follows, all from one sample in a study of T cell responses to AZD1222 COVID-19 vaccine. The repertoire was sequenced with immunoSEQ multiplex PCR; TCRdb's copy has only in-frame clones and lacks some. The sample holds 150,000 to 200,000 clones, approximately 90% seen once. The specimen was peripheral blood, collected on day 0 of AZD1222 vaccination. The receptor set was obtained from an adult in good health. Each CDR3 is given with its conserved first and last residue. Each record gives: D gene, clone size, V gene, J gene, CDR3 DNA, CDR3 protein. D genes are given only for firm matches. Expanded clones are given a class, and other clones once, few, many or no size at all.

d_call: TRBD2; clone_size: -; v_call: TRBV11-3; j_call: TRBJ2-1; cdr3_nt: TGTGCCAGCGGCCCCCAGAGTGTGGCGGGGGGGGAGCAGTTCTTC; cdr3_aa: CASGPQSVAGGEQFF
d_call: -; clone_size: few; v_call: TRBV6-5; j_call: TRBJ2-7; cdr3_nt: TGTGCCAGCAGTTACTCGTTCACAGAACCCTACGAGCAGTACTTC; cdr3_aa: CASSYSFTEPYEQYF
d_call: -; clone_size: few; v_call: TRBV19; j_call: TRBJ1-4; cdr3_nt: TGTGCCAGTAGTCCTGACAGCGTTGAAAAACTGTTTTTT; cdr3_aa: CASSPDSVEKLFF
d_call: TRBD1; clone_size: -; v_call: TRBV5-4; j_call: TRBJ1-1; cdr3_nt: TGTGCCAGCAGCAAGGGACAGACCATGAACACTGAAGCTTTCTTT; cdr3_aa: CASSKGQTMNTEAFF
d_call: TRBD2; clone_size: -; v_call: TRBV6-5; j_call: TRBJ2-1; cdr3_nt: TGTGCCAGCAGTTACGGCGGGGGGGGCTCCTACAATGAGCAGTTCTTC; cdr3_aa: CASSYGGGGSYNEQFF
d_call: -; clone_size: -; v_call: TRBV5-8; j_call: TRBJ2-3; cdr3_nt: TGTGCCAGCAGCTGGAGGGGGAGCACAGATACGCAGTATTTT; cdr3_aa: CASSWRGSTDTQYF
d_call: TRBD1; clone_size: -; v_call: TRBV29-1; j_call: TRBJ2-7; cdr3_nt: TGCAGCGTTACGAAGGACAGGGGCTACGAGCAGTACTTC; cdr3_aa: CSVTKDRGYEQYF
d_call: TRBD2; clone_size: -; v_call: TRBV9; j_call: TRBJ2-7; cdr3_nt: TGTGCCAGCAGCGCTAGTAGCGGGAGAGGATCCGAGCAGTACTTC; cdr3_aa: CASSASSGRGSEQYF
d_call: TRBD1; clone_size: -; v_call: TRBV9; j_call: TRBJ1-6; cdr3_nt: TGTGCCAGCAGCGCTGGACAGGGGAAAAATTCACCCCTCCACTTT; cdr3_aa: CASSAGQGKNSPLHF
d_call: TRBD2; clone_size: -; v_call: TRBV19; j_call: TRBJ2-4; cdr3_nt: TGTGCCAGTCTCTCCGGGGGGGCCGGCAAAAACATTCAGTACTTC; cdr3_aa: CASLSGGAGKNIQYF
d_call: TRBD2; clone_size: -; v_call: TRBV9; j_call: TRBJ2-3; cdr3_nt: TGTGCCAGCAGCGTAGCACTAGCGGGGAGCACAGATACGCAGTATTTT; cdr3_aa: CASSVALAGSTDTQYF
d_call: -; clone_size: -; v_call: TRBV27; j_call: TRBJ2-7; cdr3_nt: TGTGCCAGCTCCTCCCGACTAGAGGGGATCGAGCAGTACTTC; cdr3_aa: CASSSRLEGIEQYF
d_call: TRBD1; clone_size: few; v_call: TRBV2; j_call: TRBJ1-1; cdr3_nt: TGTGCCAGCAGCGGACAGGAGCTCACTGAAGCTTTCTTT; cdr3_aa: CASSGQELTEAFF
d_call: -; clone_size: few; v_call: TRBV6-2/TRBV6-3; j_call: TRBJ2-2; cdr3_nt: TGTGCCAGCAGCCACCGACCCACCGGGGAGCTGTTTTTT; cdr3_aa: CASSHRPTGELFF
d_call: TRBD2; clone_size: -; v_call: TRBV18; j_call: TRBJ2-5; cdr3_nt: TGTGCCAGCTCACCACCTAGCGGGATAGGGGAGACCCAGTACTTC; cdr3_aa: CASSPPSGIGETQYF
d_call: -; clone_size: -; v_call: TRBV5-5; j_call: TRBJ1-6; cdr3_nt: TGTGCCAGCAGCGGGGGGAGCTCCTTCTTGGGGTCACCCCTCCACTTT; cdr3_aa: CASSGGSSFLGSPLHF
d_call: -; clone_size: -; v_call: TRBV3-1/TRBV3-2; j_call: TRBJ2-3; cdr3_nt: TGTGCCAGCAGCCTCAACGGCGCTAGACGCACAGATACGCAGTATTTT; cdr3_aa: CASSLNGARRTDTQYF
d_call: TRBD2; clone_size: -; v_call: TRBV3-1/TRBV3-2; j_call: TRBJ2-7; cdr3_nt: TGTGCCAGCAGCCCCTTGACTAGCGGGTATTACGAGCAGTACTTC; cdr3_aa: CASSPLTSGYYEQYF
d_call: -; clone_size: -; v_call: TRBV12-3/TRBV12-4; j_call: TRBJ1-3; cdr3_nt: TGTGCCAGCTTGTCTTCTGGAAACACCATATATTTT; cdr3_aa: CASLSSGNTIYF
d_call: TRBD2; clone_size: -; v_call: TRBV5-1; j_call: TRBJ2-1; cdr3_nt: TGCGCCAGCAGCTTCGGGAGGGCCGGGAATGAGCAGTTCTTC; cdr3_aa: CASSFGRAGNEQFF
d_call: -; clone_size: few; v_call: TRBV29-1; j_call: TRBJ1-1; cdr3_nt: TGCAGCGTCCCAGACAACACTGAAGCTTTCTTT; cdr3_aa: CSVPDNTEAFF
d_call: -; clone_size: once; v_call: TRBV28; j_call: TRBJ2-7; cdr3_nt: TGTGCCAGCAGTTTGGCCAGAATGGAGCAGTACTTC; cdr3_aa: CASSLARMEQYF
d_call: -; clone_size: few; v_call: TRBV27; j_call: TRBJ1-2; cdr3_nt: TGTGCCAGCAGCTTAACCCAGGGGATCGATGGCTACACCTTC; cdr3_aa: CASSLTQGIDGYTF
d_call: -; clone_size: -; v_call: TRBV5-1; j_call: TRBJ2-3; cdr3_nt: TGCGCCAGCAGTGGCGGAAGATACACAGATACGCAGTATTTT; cdr3_aa: CASSGGRYTDTQYF
d_call: TRBD1; clone_size: -; v_call: TRBV5-6; j_call: TRBJ2-6; cdr3_nt: TGTGCCAGCAGCAGAATACAGGGGGCGACTGGGGCCAACGTCCTGACTTTC; cdr3_aa: CASSRIQGATGANVLTF
d_call: TRBD1; clone_size: -; v_call: TRBV5-6; j_call: TRBJ1-2; cdr3_nt: TGTGCCAGCATGCAGGGACAGAGTGCTAACTATGGCTACACCTTC; cdr3_aa: CASMQGQSANYGYTF
d_call: -; clone_size: -; v_call: TRBV11-3; j_call: TRBJ2-3; cdr3_nt: TGTGCCAGCAGCCCCCAGGGACTGCCCACAGATACGCAGTATTTT; cdr3_aa: CASSPQGLPTDTQYF
d_call: -; clone_size: -; v_call: TRBV27; j_call: TRBJ2-1; cdr3_nt: TGTGCCAGCAGTTTAGGGCGCCCTGGCCATGAGCAGTTCTTC; cdr3_aa: CASSLGRPGHEQFF
d_call: -; clone_size: -; v_call: TRBV2; j_call: TRBJ1-1; cdr3_nt: TGTGCCAGCAGTCAGGACAGGAACACTGAAGCTTTCTTT; cdr3_aa: CASSQDRNTEAFF
d_call: -; clone_size: -; v_call: TRBV7-9; j_call: TRBJ2-6; cdr3_nt: TGTGCCAGCAGCTTATCTGGGGGCTGGGCCAACGTCCTGACTTTC; cdr3_aa: CASSLSGGWANVLTF
d_call: -; clone_size: -; v_call: TRBV28; j_call: TRBJ1-3; cdr3_nt: TGTGCCAGCAGACAAGGGTGGGGAAACACCATATATTTT; cdr3_aa: CASRQGWGNTIYF
d_call: TRBD1; clone_size: once; v_call: TRBV27; j_call: TRBJ2-7; cdr3_nt: TGTGCCAGCAGTTGGGGACAGGGGCCATCCTACGAGCAGTACTTC; cdr3_aa: CASSWGQGPSYEQYF
d_call: -; clone_size: -; v_call: TRBV2; j_call: TRBJ2-3; cdr3_nt: TGTGCCAGCAGTGACAGGGTGAGCACAGATACGCAGTATTTT; cdr3_aa: CASSDRVSTDTQYF
d_call: -; clone_size: -; v_call: TRBV11-1; j_call: TRBJ2-3; cdr3_nt: TGTGCCAGCAGCCCGACTAGAAACACAGATACGCAGTATTTT; cdr3_aa: CASSPTRNTDTQYF
d_call: -; clone_size: -; v_call: TRBV29-1; j_call: TRBJ2-5; cdr3_nt: TGCAGCGTCATCCAGGGGGCGGGAGGAGAGACCCAGTACTTC; cdr3_aa: CSVIQGAGGETQYF
d_call: -; clone_size: -; v_call: TRBV29-1; j_call: TRBJ2-1; cdr3_nt: TGCAGCGGGACTAAAGGGGGAGGTGAGCAGTTCTTC; cdr3_aa: CSGTKGGGEQFF
d_call: -; clone_size: -; v_call: TRBV30; j_call: TRBJ2-5; cdr3_nt: TGTGCCTGGAGTCGCCAGGCCCAAGAGACCCAGTACTTC; cdr3_aa: CAWSRQAQETQYF
d_call: TRBD2; clone_size: once; v_call: TRBV7-3; j_call: TRBJ2-1; cdr3_nt: TGTGCCAGCAGCTTAACCCCGGGGATTAGCGGGAGCAGGGGCTCCTACAATGAGCAGTTCTTC; cdr3_aa: CASSLTPGISGSRGSYNEQFF
d_call: -; clone_size: once; v_call: TRBV2; j_call: TRBJ1-2; cdr3_nt: TGTGCCAGCAGCCCCGACATAAACTATGGCTACACCTTC; cdr3_aa: CASSPDINYGYTF
d_call: -; clone_size: -; v_call: TRBV30; j_call: TRBJ1-5; cdr3_nt: TGTGCCTGGAGTTCAGGGAGTAATCAGCCCCAGCATTTT; cdr3_aa: CAWSSGSNQPQHF
d_call: TRBD2; clone_size: -; v_call: TRBV10-3; j_call: TRBJ2-7; cdr3_nt: TGTGCCATCAGTGAGTCGGTGAGGCTTGGGACTAGCGCCTACGAGCAGTACTTC; cdr3_aa: CAISESVRLGTSAYEQYF
d_call: TRBD2; clone_size: -; v_call: TRBV19; j_call: TRBJ2-1; cdr3_nt: TGTGCCAGTAGTGGAGGGACTAGCGGGAGGGTTGAGCAGTTCTTC; cdr3_aa: CASSGGTSGRVEQFF
d_call: -; clone_size: -; v_call: TRBV28; j_call: TRBJ1-5; cdr3_nt: TGTGCCAGCAGTTTGGGGGGAACTTACAATCAGCCCCAGCATTTT; cdr3_aa: CASSLGGTYNQPQHF
d_call: -; clone_size: once; v_call: TRBV30; j_call: TRBJ1-5; cdr3_nt: TGTGCCTGGCAGGGTGGGGGCAATCAGCCCCAGCATTTT; cdr3_aa: CAWQGGGNQPQHF
d_call: -; clone_size: -; v_call: TRBV15; j_call: TRBJ1-2; cdr3_nt: TGTGCCACCAGCAGAGTAGCGGGAGACGGCTACACCTTC; cdr3_aa: CATSRVAGDGYTF
d_call: -; clone_size: -; v_call: TRBV6-5; j_call: TRBJ2-3; cdr3_nt: TGTGCCAGCACTCTGGGAGATACGCAGTATTTT; cdr3_aa: CASTLGDTQYF
d_call: -; clone_size: -; v_call: TRBV6-2/TRBV6-3; j_call: TRBJ2-7; cdr3_nt: TGTGCCAGCAGTTCCCCGGGCCGTGCAGTCCCCTACGAGCAGTACTTC; cdr3_aa: CASSSPGRAVPYEQYF
d_call: -; clone_size: -; v_call: TRBV12-3/TRBV12-4; j_call: TRBJ2-7; cdr3_nt: TGTGCCAGCAGTTTAATAGGGGAGCAGTACTTC; cdr3_aa: CASSLIGEQYF
d_call: -; clone_size: -; v_call: TRBV6-6; j_call: TRBJ2-5; cdr3_nt: TGTGCCAGCAGTATCGGGGGACACCAAGAGACCCAGTACTTC; cdr3_aa: CASSIGGHQETQYF
d_call: -; clone_size: -; v_call: TRBV28; j_call: TRBJ1-3; cdr3_nt: TGTGCCAGCAGTCCAACCGGACTTATCAGCTCTGGAAACACCATATATTTT; cdr3_aa: CASSPTGLISSGNTIYF
d_call: -; clone_size: -; v_call: TRBV19; j_call: TRBJ2-5; cdr3_nt: TGTGCCACCGTAGGCACGGCCCAAGAGACCCAGTACTTC; cdr3_aa: CATVGTAQETQYF
d_call: TRBD2; clone_size: few; v_call: TRBV3-1/TRBV3-2; j_call: TRBJ2-5; cdr3_nt: TGTGCCAGCAGCCAAGAGTGGCGGGAGGGCCAAGAGACCCAGTACTTC; cdr3_aa: CASSQEWREGQETQYF